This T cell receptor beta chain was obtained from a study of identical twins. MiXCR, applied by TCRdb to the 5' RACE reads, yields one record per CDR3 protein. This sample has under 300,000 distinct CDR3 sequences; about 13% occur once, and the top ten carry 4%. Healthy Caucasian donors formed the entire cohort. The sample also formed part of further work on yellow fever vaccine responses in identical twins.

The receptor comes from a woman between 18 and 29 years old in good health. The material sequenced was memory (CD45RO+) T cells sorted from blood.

The CDR3 region has the DNA TGCGCCAGCAGCCTCGGACAAGCCCCCACCGGGGAGCTGTTTTTT. Amino acid sequence: CASSLGQAPTGELFF. The V call is TRBV5-1, the J call TRBJ2-2; D is possibly TRBD1 (5 bases). Trimming left V 4 bases short and J 4 bases short, with 14 bases between. CDR3 size: 15 residues. The germline V gene encodes CDR1 SGHRS and CDR2 YFSETQ.